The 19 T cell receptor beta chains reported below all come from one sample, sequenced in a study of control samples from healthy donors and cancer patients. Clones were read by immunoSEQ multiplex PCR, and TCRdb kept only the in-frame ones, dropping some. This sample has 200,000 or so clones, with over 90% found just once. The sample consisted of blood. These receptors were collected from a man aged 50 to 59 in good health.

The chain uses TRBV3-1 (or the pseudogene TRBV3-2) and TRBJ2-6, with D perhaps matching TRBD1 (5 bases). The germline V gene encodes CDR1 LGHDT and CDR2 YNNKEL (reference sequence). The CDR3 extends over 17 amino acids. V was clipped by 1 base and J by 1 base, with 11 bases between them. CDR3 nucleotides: TGTGCCAGCAGCCAAGGGGCAGGGTGGTCTGGGGCCAACGTCCTGACTTTC. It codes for CASSQGAGWSGANVLTF.

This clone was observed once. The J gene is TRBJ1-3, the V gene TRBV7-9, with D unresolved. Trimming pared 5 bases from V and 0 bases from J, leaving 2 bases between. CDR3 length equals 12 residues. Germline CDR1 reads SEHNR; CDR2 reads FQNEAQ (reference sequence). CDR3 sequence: CASSPSGNTIYF. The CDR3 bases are TGTGCCAGCAGCCCCTCTGGAAACACCATATATTTT.

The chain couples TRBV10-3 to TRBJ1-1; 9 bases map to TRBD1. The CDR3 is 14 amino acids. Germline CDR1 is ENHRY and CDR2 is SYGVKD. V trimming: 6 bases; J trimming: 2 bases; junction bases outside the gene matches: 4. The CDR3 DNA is TGTGCCATCAGCGGGGGACAGGGCAACACTGAAGCTTTCTTT. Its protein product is CAISGGQGNTEAFF.

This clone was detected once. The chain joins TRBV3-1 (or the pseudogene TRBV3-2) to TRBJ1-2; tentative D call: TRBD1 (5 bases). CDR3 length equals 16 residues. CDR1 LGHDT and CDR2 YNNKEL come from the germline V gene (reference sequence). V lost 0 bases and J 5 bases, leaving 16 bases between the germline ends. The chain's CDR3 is CASSQEGLGGAYGYTF. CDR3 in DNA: TGTGCCAGCAGCCAAGAGGGTTTGGGAGGGGCTTATGGCTACACCTTC.

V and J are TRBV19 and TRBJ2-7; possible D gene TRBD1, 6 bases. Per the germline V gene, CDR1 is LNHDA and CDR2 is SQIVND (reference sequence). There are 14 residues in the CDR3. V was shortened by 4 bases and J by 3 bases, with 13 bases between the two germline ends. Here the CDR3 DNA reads TGTGCCAGTAGTAAGGGACATCTCGACTACGAGCAGTACTTC. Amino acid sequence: CASSKGHLDYEQYF.

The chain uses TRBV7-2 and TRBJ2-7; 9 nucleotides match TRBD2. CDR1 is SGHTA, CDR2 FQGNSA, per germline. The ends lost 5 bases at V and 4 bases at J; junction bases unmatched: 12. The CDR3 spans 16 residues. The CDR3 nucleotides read TGTGCCAGCAGCCAGGGTGCGGGGGGGCCGGTTTACGAGCAGTACTTC. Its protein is CASSQGAGGPVYEQYF.

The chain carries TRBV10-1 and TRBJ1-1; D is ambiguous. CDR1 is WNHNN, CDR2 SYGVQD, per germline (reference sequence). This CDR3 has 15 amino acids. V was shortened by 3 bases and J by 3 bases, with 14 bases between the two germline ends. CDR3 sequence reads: CASSDNQGLDTEAFF. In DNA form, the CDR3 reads TGCGCCAGCAGTGATAACCAAGGACTAGACACTGAAGCTTTCTTT.

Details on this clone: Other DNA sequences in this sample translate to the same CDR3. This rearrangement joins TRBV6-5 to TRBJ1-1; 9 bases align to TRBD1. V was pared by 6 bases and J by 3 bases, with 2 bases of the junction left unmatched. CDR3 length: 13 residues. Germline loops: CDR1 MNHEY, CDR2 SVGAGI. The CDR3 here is CASSWTGDTEAFF. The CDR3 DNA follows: TGTGCCAGCAGCTGGACAGGGGACACTGAAGCTTTCTTT.

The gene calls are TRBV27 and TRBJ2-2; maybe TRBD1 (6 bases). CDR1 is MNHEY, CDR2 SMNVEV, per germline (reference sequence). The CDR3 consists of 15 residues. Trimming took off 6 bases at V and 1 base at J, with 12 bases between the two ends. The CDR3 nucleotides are TGTGCCAGCAGAATCACAGGGCTGAACACCGGGGAGCTGTTTTTT. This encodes CASRITGLNTGELFF.

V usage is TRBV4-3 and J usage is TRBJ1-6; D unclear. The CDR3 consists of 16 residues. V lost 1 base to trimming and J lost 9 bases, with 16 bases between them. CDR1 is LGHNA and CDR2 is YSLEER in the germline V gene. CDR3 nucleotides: TGCGCCAGCAGCCAAGCGACGGATGCGCGGAGTTCACCCCTCCACTTT. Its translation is CASSQATDARSSPLHF.

CDR3 amino acids: CASSQAGWSSDQPQHF. CDR3 DNA: TGTGCCAGCAGCCAAGCGGGGTGGTCCTCCGATCAGCCCCAGCATTTT. V is TRBV3-1 (or the pseudogene TRBV3-2) and J is TRBJ1-5; D gene uncertain. In germline, CDR1 is LGHDT, CDR2 YNNKEL (reference sequence). V lost 1 base and J 5 bases, leaving 15 bases between the germline ends. The CDR3 sequence is 16 residues long.

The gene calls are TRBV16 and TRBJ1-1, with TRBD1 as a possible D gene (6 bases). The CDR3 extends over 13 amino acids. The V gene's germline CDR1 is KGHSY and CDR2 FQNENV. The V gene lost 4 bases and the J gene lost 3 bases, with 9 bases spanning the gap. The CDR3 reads CASSPRTDTEAFF. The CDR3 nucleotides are TGTGCCAGCAGCCCCAGGACAGACACTGAAGCTTTCTTT.

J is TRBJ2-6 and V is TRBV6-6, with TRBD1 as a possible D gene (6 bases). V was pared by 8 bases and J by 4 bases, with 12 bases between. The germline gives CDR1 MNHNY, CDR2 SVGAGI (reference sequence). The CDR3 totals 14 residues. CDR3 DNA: TGTGCCAGCGCTGGGGGCTCCGGGGCCAACGTCCTGACTTTC. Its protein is CASAGGSGANVLTF.

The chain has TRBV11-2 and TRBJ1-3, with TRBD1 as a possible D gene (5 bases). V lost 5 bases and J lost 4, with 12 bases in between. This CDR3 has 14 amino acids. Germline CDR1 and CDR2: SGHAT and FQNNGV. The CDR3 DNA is TGTGCCAGCAGCATCAGGGACGCGGGAAACACCATATATTTT. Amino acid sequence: CASSIRDAGNTIYF.

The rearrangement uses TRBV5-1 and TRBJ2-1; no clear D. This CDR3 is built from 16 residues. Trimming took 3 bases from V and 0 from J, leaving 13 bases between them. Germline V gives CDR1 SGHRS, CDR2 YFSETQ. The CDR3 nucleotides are TGCGCCAGCAGCTCCCTAGGTGGAAGCTCCTACAATGAGCAGTTCTTC. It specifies CASSSLGGSSYNEQFF.

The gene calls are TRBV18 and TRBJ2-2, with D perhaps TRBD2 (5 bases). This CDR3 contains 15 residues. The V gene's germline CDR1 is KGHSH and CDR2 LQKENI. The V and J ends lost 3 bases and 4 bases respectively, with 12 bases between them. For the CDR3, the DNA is TGTGCCAGCTCACCCCAAAGGGAGAGCACCGGGGAGCTGTTTTTT. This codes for CASSPQRESTGELFF.

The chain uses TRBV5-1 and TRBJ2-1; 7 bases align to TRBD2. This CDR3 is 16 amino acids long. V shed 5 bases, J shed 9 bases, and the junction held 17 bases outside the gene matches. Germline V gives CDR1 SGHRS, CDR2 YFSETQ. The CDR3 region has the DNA TGCGCCAGCAGTCCGGGAGGCAGAACCAAAGGGAGTGAGCAGTTCTTC. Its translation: CASSPGGRTKGSEQFF.

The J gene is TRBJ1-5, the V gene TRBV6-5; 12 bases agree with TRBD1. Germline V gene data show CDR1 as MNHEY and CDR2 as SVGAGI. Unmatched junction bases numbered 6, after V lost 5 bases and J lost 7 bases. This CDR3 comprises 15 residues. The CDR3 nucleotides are TGTGCCAGCAGTCGGGACAGGGGGCAAGGACAGCCCCAGCATTTT. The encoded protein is CASSRDRGQGQPQHF.

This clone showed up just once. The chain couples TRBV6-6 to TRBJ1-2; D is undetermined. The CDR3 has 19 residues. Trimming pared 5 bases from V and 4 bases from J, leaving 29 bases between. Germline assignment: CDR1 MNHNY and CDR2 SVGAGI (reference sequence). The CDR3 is CASSQPKVAGSIVGYGYTF. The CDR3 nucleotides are TGTGCCAGCAGTCAACCTAAGGTAGCAGGCTCGATTGTAGGCTATGGCTACACCTTC.